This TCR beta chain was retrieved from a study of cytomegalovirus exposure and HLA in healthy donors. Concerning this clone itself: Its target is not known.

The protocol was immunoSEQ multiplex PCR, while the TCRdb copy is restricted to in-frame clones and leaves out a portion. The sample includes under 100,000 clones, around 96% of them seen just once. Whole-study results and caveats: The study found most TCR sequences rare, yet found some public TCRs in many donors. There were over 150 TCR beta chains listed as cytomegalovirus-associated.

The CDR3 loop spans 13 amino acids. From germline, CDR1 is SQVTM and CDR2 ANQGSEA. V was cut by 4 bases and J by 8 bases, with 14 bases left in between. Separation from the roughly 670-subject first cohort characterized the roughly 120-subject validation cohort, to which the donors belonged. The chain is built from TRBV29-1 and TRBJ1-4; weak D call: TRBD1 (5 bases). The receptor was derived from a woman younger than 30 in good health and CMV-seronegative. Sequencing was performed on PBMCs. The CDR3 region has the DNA TGCAGCGTTGGGGGGGGAGATGAGGAAAAACTGTTTTTT. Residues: CSVGGGDEEKLFF.